This T cell receptor beta chain was sequenced in a study of shared clonotypes between healthy human individuals. Study-wide results and caveats: Shared across a few donors were around 5% of the naive CD4 clonotypes. Against clonotypes common to all four donors, non-shared ones had lower generation probabilities.

The naive CD8 fraction comprised CD45RO-negative cells positively selected for CCR7 and excluded terminally differentiated effector memory CD45RA+ cells. Assay used: immunoSEQ multiplex PCR; TCRdb lists only in-frame clones, some missing. The sample includes over 750,000 clones, about 97% of them seen just once. As regards this clone: Its antigen remains unidentified.

In germline, CDR1 is SQVTM, CDR2 ANQGSEA. Between the trimmed V and J ends, which lost 1 base and 8 bases, there was a span of 14 bases. The CDR3 has 13 amino acids. V is TRBV29-1 and J is TRBJ1-1; D ambiguous. Specimen: naive CD8+ T cells sorted from blood. This receptor was obtained from a man younger than 40 in good health. CDR3 coding DNA: TGCAGCGTTGAAGGGGAAGAGGAAATCGAAGCTTTCTTT. Encoded protein: CSVEGEEEIEAFF.